The clone carrying this TCR beta chain occurred a few times. Individuals aged 18 to 89 years were recruited from approximately 24 US areas. The sample is drawn from a study of blood T cell repertoires in COVID-19. Overall study: The cDNA or gDNA used as material had been derived from T cells, B-cell-depleted T cells, or PBMCs.

In the original analysis: Scientists estimated how many nucleated cells there were by amplifying reference gene primers. Profiled with immunoSEQ multiplex PCR; TCRdb holds only in-frame clones, not every one. That table furnishes V, J and clone size, whereas the DNA furnished D and trimming. The sample lists around 85,000 clones, about 89% occurring once. The CDR3 is made up of 13 amino acids. Germline CDR1 reads SGHDT; CDR2 reads YYEEEE. The junction had 6 bases not matched to a gene; V was cut back by 5 bases and J by 6 bases. This TCR was sampled from a woman aged 45-59 years with acute COVID-19. The chain links TRBV5-6 to TRBJ1-2; 8 bases are shared with TRBD1. The specimen sequenced was PBMCs or T cells enriched from blood (not recorded which). The CDR3 spells CASRSTGGNGYTF. CDR3 nucleotide sequence: TGTGCCAGCAGGTCTACAGGGGGTAATGGCTACACCTTC.